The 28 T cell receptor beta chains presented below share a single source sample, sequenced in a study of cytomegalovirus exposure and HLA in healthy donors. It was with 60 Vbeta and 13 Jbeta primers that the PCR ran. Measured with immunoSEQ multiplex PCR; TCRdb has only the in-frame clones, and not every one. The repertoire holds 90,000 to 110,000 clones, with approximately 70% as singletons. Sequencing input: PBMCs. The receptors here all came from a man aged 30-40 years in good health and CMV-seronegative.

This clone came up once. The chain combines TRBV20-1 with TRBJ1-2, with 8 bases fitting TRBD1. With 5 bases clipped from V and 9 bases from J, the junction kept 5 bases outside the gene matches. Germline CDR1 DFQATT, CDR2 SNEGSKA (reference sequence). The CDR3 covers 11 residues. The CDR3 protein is CSADRGESYTF. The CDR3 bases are TGCAGTGCTGACAGGGGTGAGAGCTACACCTTC.

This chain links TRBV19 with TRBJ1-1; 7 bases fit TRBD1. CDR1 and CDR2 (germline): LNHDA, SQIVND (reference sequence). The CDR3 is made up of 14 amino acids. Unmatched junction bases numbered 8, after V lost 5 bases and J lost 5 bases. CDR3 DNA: TGTGCCAGTAGTTTCAAGGGGGCCGCGACTGAAGCTTTCTTT. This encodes CASSFKGAATEAFF. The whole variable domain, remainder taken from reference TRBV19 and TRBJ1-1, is DGGITQSPKYLFRKEGQNVTLSCEQNLNHDAMYWYRQDPGQGLRLIYYSQIVNDFQKGDIAEGYSVSREKKESFPLTVTSAQKNPTAFYLCASSFKGAATEAFFGQGTRLTVV.

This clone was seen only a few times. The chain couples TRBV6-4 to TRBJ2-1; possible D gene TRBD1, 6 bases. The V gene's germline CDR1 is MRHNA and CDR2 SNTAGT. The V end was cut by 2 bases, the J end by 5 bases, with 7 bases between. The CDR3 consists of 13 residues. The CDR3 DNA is TGTGCCAGCAGTGACGGGACAAACAATGAGCAGTTCTTC. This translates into CASSDGTNNEQFF.

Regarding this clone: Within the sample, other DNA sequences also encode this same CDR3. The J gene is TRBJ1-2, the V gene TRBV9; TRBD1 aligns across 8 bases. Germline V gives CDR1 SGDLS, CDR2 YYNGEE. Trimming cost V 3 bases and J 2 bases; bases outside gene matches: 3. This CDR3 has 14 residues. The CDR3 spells CASSAGQGNYGYTF. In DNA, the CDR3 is TGTGCCAGCAGCGCCGGACAGGGCAACTATGGCTACACCTTC. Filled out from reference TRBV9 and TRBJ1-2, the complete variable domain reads DSGVTQTPKHLITATGQRVTLRCSPRSGDLSVYWYQQSLDQGLQFLIQYYNGEERAKGNILERFSAQQFPDLHSELNLSSLELGDSALYFCASSAGQGNYGYTFGSGTRLTVV.

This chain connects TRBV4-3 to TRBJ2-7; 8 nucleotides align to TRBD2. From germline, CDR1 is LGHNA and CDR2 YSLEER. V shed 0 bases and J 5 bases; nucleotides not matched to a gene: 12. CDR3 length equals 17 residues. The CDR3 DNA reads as TGCGCCAGCAGCCAAGATGTTACCGGGACTAGAGGCCACGAGCAGTACTTC. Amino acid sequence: CASSQDVTGTRGHEQYF.

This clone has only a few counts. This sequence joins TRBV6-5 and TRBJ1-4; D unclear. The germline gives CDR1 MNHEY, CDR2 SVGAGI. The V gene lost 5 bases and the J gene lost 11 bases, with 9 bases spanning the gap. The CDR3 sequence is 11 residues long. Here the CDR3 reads CASSNNLKLFF. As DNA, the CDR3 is TGTGCCAGCAGTAACAACCTTAAACTGTTTTTT.

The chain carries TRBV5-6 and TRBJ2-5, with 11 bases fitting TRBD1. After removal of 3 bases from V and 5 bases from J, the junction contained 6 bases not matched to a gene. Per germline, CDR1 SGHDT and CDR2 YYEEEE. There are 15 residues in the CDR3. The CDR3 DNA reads TGTGCCAGCAGCTCGTCCGGGACAGGGGGTGAGACCCAGTACTTC. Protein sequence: CASSSSGTGGETQYF.

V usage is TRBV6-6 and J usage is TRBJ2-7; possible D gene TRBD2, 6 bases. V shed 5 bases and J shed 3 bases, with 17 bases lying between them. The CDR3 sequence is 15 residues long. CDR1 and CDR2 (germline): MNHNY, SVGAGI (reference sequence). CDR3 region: CASSATHGEDYEQYF. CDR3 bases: TGTGCCAGCAGTGCCACTCATGGGGAGGACTACGAGCAGTACTTC.

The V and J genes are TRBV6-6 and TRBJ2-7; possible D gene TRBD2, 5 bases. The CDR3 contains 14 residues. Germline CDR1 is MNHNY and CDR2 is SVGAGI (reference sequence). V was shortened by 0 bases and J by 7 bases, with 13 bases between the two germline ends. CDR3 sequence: CASSYSGGPGEQYF. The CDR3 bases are TGTGCCAGCAGTTACTCGGGCGGGCCGGGAGAGCAGTACTTC.

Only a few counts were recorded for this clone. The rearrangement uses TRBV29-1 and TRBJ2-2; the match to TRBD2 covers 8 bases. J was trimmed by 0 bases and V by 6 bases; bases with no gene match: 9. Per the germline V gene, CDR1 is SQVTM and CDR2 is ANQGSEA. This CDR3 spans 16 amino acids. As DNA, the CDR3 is TGCAGCGTGAAGACTAGCGTCGTCGCGAACACCGGGGAGCTGTTTTTT. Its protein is CSVKTSVVANTGELFF.

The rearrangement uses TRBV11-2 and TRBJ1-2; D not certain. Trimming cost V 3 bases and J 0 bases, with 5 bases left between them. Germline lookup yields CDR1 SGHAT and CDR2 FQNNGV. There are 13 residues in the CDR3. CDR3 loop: CASSLKPNYGYTF. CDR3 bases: TGTGCCAGCAGCTTGAAGCCTAACTATGGCTACACCTTC.

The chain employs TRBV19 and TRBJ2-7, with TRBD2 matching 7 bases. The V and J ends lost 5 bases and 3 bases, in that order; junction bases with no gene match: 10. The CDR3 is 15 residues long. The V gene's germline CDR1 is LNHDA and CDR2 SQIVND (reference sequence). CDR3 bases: TGTGCCAGTAGTGCCCGGGGGAGGGGTTTCTACGAGCAGTACTTC. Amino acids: CASSARGRGFYEQYF.

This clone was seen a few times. CDR3 protein: CASSLHGSSGNTIYF. In nucleotides, the CDR3 is TGTGCCAGCAGCTTACACGGGAGCTCTGGAAACACCATATATTTT. V is TRBV11-3 and J is TRBJ1-3; D not resolved. V was trimmed by 2 bases and J by 0 bases, leaving 8 bases between them. CDR1 is SGHNT, CDR2 YENEEA, per germline. The CDR3 is 15 residues long.

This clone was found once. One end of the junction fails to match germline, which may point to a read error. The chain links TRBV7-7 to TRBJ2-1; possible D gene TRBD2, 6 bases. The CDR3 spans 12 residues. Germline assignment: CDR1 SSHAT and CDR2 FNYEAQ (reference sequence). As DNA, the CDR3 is TGTGCTAGCAGCTTAGCTGGGGGGGAGCAGTTCTTC. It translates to CASSLAGGEQFF. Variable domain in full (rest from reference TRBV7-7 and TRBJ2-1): GAGVSQSPRYKVTKRGQDVTLRCDPISSHATLYWYQQALGQGPEFLTYFNYEAQPDKSGLPSDRFSAERPEGSISTLTIQRTEQRDSAMYRCASSLAGGEQFFGPGTRLTVL.

The CDR3 region is CSVERWASGRAYNEQFF. DNA for the CDR3: TGCAGCGTTGAACGGTGGGCTAGCGGGAGGGCGTACAATGAGCAGTTCTTC. The chain joins TRBV29-1 to TRBJ2-1; 12 positions agree with TRBD2. Germline-derived CDR1 and CDR2 are SQVTM and ANQGSEA. The CDR3 runs 17 residues. With 2 bases clipped from V and 4 bases from J, the junction kept 9 bases outside the gene matches.

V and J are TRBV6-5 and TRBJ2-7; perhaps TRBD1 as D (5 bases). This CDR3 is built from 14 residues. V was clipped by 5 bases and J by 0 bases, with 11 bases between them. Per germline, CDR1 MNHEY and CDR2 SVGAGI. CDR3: CASSLNTGSYEQYF. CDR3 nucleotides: TGTGCCAGCAGTCTTAATACAGGCTCCTACGAGCAGTACTTC.

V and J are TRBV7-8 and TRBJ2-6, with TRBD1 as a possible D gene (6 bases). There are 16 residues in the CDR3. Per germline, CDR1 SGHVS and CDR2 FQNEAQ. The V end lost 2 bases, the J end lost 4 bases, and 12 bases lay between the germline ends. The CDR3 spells CASSLRNRDGANVLTF. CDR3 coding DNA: TGTGCCAGCAGCTTACGAAACAGGGACGGGGCCAACGTCCTGACTTTC.

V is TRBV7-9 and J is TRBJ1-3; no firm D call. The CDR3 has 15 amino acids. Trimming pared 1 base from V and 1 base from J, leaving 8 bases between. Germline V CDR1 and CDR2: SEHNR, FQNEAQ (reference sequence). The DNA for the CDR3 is TGTGCCAGCAGCTTAGTAGAGTCATCTGGAAACACCATATATTTT. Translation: CASSLVESSGNTIYF. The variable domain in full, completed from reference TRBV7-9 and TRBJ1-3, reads DTGVSQNPRHKITKRGQNVTFRCDPISEHNRLYWYRQTLGQGPEFLTYFQNEAQLEKSRLLSDRFSAERPKGSFSTLEIQRTEQGDSAMYLCASSLVESSGNTIYFGEGSWLTVV.

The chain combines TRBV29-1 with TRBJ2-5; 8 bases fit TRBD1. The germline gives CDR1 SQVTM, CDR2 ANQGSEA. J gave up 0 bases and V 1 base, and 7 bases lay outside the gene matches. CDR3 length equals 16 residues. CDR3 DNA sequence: TGCAGCGTTGAAGGATACAGGGGGGCCTACCAAGAGACCCAGTACTTC. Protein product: CSVEGYRGAYQETQYF.

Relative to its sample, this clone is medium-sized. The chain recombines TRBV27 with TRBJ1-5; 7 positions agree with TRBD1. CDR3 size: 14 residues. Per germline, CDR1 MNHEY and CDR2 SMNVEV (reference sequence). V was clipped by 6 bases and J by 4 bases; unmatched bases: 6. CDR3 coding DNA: TGTGCCAGCAGCAAGGGGGCAGAAAATCAGCCCCAGCATTTT. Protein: CASSKGAENQPQHF.

CDR3 sequence reads: CASSLRGETGELFF. CDR3 sequence (DNA): TGTGCCAGCAGCTTACGGGGGGAGACCGGGGAGCTGTTTTTT. The J gene is TRBJ2-2, the V gene TRBV11-3; 7 positions agree with TRBD2. This CDR3 has 14 amino acids. CDR1 SGHNT and CDR2 YENEEA come from the germline V gene. Trimming removed 2 bases from V and 5 bases from J; junction bases left unmatched: 2.

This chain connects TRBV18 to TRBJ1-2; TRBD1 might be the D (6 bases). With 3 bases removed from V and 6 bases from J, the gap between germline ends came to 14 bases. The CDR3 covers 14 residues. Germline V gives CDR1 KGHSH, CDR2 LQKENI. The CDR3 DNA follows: TGTGCCAGCTCACCGACAGGAGATGAGGATGGCTACACCTTC. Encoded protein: CASSPTGDEDGYTF.

The CDR3 DNA follows: TGTGCCAGCAGTCTCCTTAGCGGGGTCCAGGCCGAGCAGTACTTC. It is translated as CASSLLSGVQAEQYF. This chain links TRBV6-5 with TRBJ2-7; 8 bases fit TRBD2. Trimming at V came to 5 bases and at J to 6 bases, leaving 12 bases not matched to a gene. CDR3 size: 15 residues. Germline V lookup: CDR1 MNHEY, CDR2 SVGAGI.

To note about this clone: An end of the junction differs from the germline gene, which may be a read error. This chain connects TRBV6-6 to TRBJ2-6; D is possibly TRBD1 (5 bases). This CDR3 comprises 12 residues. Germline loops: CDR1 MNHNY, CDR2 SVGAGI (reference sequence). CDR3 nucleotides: TGTGCCAGTAAGTCTGGGGCCAACGGCCTGACTTTC. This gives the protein CASKSGANGLTF.

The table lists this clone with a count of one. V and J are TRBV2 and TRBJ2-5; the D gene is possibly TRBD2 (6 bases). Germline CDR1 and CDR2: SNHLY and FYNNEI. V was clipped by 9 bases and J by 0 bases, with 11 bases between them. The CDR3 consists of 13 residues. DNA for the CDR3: TGTGCCAGGGCGGGGCAGGACCAAGAGACCCAGTACTTC. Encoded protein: CARAGQDQETQYF. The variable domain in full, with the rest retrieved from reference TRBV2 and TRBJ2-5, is EPEVTQTPSHQVTQMGQEVILRCVPISNHLYFYWYRQILGQKVEFLVSFYNNEISEKSEIFDDQFSVERPDGSNFTLKIRSTKLEDSAMYFCARAGQDQETQYFGPGTRLLVL.

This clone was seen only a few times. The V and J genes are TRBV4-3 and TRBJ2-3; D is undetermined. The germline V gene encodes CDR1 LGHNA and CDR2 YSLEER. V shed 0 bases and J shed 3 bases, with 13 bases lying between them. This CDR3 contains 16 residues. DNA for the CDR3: TGCGCCAGCAGCCAAGATCATCCGACTCAAACAGATACGCAGTATTTT. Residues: CASSQDHPTQTDTQYF.

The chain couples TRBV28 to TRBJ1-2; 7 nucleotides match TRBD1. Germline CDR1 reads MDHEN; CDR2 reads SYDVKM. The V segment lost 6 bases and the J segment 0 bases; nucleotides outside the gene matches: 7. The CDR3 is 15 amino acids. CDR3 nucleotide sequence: TGTGCCAGCAGGGGACAGCAGAGAGCTAACTATGGCTACACCTTC. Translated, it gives CASRGQQRANYGYTF.

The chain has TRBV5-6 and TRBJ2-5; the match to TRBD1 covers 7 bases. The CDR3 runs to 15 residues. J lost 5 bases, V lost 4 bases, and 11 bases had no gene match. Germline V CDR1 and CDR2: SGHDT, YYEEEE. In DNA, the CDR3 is TGTGCCAGCAGCGCCGGACAGGCCAGGTGGGAGACCCAGTACTTC. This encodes CASSAGQARWETQYF. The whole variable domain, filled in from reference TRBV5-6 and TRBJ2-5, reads DAGVTQSPTHLIKTRGQQVTLRCSPKSGHDTVSWYQQALGQGPQFIFQYYEEEERQRGNFPDRFSGHQFPNYSSELNVNALLLGDSALYLCASSAGQARWETQYFGPGTRLLVL.